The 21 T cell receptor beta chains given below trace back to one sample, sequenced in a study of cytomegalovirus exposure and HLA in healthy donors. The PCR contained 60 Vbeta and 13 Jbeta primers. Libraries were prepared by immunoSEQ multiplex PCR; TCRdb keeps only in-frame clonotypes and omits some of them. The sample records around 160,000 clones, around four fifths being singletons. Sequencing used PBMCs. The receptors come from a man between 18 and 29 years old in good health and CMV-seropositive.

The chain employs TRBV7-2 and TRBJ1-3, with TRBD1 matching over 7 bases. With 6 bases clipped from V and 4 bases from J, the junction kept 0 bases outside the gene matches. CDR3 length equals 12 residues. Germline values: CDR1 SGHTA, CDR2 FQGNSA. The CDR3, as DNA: TGTGCCAGCAGGGGACAGGGAAACACCATATATTTT. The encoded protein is CASRGQGNTIYF.

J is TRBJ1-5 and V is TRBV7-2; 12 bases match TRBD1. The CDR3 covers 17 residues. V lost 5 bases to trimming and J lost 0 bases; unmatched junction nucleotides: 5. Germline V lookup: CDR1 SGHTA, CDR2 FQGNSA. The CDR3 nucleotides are TGTGCCAGCAGCCCCGGGACAGGGGGCCCTAGCAATCAGCCCCAGCATTTT. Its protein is CASSPGTGGPSNQPQHF. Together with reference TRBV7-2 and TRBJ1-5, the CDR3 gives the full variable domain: GAGVSQSPSNKVTEKGKDVELRCDPISGHTALYWYRQSLGQGLEFLIYFQGNSAPDKSGLPSDRFSAERTGGSVSTLTIQRTQQEDSAVYLCASSPGTGGPSNQPQHFGDGTRLSIL.

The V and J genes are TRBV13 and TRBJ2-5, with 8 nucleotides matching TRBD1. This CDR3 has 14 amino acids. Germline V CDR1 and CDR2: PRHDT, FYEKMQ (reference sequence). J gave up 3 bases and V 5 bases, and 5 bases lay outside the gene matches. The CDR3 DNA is TGTGCCAGCAGCCCCGGGACAGGAGAAGAGACCCAGTACTTC. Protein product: CASSPGTGEETQYF.

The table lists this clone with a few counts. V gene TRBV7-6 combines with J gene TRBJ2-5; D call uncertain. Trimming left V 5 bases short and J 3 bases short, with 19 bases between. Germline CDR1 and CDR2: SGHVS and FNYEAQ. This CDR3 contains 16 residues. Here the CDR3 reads CASSRSFIPLKETQYF. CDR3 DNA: TGTGCCAGCAGCCGTAGTTTTATACCACTAAAAGAGACCCAGTACTTC.

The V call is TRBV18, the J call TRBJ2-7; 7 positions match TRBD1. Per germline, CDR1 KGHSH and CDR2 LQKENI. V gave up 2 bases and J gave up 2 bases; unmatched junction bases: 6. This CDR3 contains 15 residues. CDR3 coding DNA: TGTGCCAGCTCACCAGTTGAGGGACAGACCTACGAGCAGTACTTC. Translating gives CASSPVEGQTYEQYF.

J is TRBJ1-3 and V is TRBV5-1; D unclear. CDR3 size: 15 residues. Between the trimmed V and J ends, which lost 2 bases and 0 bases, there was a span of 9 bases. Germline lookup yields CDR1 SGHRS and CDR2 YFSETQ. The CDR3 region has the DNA TGCGCCAGCAGCTTAGGAGCGTCCTCTGGAAACACCATATATTTT. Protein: CASSLGASSGNTIYF.

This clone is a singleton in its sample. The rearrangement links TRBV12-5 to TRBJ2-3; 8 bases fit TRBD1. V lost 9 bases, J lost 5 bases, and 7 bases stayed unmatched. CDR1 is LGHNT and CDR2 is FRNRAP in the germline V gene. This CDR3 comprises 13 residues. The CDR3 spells CASAGGAKDTQYF. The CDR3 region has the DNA TGTGCTAGCGCAGGGGGCGCGAAAGATACGCAGTATTTT. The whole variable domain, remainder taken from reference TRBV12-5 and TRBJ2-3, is DARVTQTPRHKVTEMGQEVTMRCQPILGHNTVFWYRQTMMQGLELLAYFRNRAPLDDSGMPKDRFSAEMPDATLATLKIQPSEPRDSAVYFCASAGGAKDTQYFGPGTRLTVL.

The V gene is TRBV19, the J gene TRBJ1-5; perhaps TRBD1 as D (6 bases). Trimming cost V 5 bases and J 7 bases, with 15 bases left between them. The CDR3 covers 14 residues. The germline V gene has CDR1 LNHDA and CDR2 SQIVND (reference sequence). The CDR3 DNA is TGTGCCAGTAGTTCTCAACAGGGTGGGCAGCCCCAGCATTTT. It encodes CASSSQQGGQPQHF.

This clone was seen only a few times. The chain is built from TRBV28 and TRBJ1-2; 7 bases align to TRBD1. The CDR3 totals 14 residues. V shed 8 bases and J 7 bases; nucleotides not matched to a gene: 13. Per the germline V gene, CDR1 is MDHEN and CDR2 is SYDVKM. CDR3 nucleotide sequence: TGTGCCAGCGGGCAGGAGGGGGCATTAGCTGGCTACACCTTC. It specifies CASGQEGALAGYTF.

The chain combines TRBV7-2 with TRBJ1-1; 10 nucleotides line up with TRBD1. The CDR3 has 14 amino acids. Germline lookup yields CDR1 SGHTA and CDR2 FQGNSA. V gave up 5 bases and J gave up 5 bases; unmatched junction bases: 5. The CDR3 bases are TGTGCCAGCAGCCAGGACAGGGGGGTAACTGAAGCTTTCTTT. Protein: CASSQDRGVTEAFF.

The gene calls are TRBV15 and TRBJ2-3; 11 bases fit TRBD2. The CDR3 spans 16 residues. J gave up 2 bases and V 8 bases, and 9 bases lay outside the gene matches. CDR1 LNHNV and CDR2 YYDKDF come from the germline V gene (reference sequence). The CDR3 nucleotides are TGTGCCACCGTAAAACTAGCGGGAGACCTCACAGATACGCAGTATTTT. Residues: CATVKLAGDLTDTQYF.

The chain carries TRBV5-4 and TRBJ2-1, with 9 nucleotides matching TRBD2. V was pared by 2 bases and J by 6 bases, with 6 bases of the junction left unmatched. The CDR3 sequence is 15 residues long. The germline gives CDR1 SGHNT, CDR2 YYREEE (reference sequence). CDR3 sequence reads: CASSFGGTSSNEQFF. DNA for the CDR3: TGTGCCAGCAGCTTTGGGGGGACTAGCAGCAATGAGCAGTTCTTC.

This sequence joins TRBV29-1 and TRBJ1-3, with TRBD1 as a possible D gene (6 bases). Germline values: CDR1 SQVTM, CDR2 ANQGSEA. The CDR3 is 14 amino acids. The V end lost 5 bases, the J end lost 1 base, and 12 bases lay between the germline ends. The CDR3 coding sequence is TGCAGCGTTTGGGTCACAGGGTCTGGAAACACCATATATTTT. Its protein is CSVWVTGSGNTIYF.

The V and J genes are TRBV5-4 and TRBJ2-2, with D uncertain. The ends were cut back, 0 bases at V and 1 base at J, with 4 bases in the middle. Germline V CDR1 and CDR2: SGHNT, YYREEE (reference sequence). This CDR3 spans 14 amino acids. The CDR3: CASSLGGNTGELFF. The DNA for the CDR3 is TGTGCCAGCAGCTTGGGAGGGAACACCGGGGAGCTGTTTTTT.

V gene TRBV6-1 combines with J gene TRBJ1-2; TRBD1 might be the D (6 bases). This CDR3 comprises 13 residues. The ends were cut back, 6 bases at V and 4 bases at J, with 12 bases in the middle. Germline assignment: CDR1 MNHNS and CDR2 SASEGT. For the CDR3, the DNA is TGTGCCAGCAGACCGACAGGAGGCTATGGCTACACCTTC. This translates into CASRPTGGYGYTF.

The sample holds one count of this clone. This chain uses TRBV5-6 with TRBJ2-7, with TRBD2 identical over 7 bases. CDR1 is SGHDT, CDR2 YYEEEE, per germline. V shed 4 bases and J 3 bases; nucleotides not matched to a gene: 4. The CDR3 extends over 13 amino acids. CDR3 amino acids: CASSPGGGYEQYF. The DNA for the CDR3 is TGTGCCAGCAGCCCGGGGGGAGGCTACGAGCAGTACTTC.

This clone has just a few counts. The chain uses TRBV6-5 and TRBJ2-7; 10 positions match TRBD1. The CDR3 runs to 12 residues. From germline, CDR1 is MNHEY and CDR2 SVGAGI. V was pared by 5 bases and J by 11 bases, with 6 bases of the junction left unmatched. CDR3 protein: CASSPDRGREYF. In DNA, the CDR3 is TGTGCCAGCAGTCCCGACAGGGGGCGGGAGTACTTC.

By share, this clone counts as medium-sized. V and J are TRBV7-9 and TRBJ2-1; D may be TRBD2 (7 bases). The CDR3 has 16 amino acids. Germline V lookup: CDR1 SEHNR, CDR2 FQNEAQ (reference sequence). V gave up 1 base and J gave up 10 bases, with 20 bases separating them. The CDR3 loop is CASSLGVTGQRGEQFF. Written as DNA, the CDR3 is TGTGCCAGCAGCTTAGGAGTGACCGGACAGCGGGGCGAGCAGTTCTTC.

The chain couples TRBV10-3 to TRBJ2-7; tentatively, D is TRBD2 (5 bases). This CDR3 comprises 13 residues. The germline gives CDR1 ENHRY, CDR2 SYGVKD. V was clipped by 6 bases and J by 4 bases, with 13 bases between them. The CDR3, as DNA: TGTGCCATCAGCCAGAAGGCGGGTTACGAGCAGTACTTC. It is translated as CAISQKAGYEQYF.

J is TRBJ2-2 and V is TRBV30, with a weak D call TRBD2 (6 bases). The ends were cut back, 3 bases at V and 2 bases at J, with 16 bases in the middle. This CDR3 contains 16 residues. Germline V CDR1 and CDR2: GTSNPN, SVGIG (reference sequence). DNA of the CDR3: TGTGCCTGGAGCGTCTTTGGGGCGGGAAACACCGGGGAGCTGTTTTTT. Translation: CAWSVFGAGNTGELFF.

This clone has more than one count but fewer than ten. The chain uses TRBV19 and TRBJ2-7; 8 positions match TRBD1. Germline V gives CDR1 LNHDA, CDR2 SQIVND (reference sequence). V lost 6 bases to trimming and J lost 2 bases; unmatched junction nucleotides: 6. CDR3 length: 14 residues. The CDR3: CASSRQGPTYEQYF. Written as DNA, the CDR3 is TGTGCCAGTAGCCGACAGGGGCCTACCTACGAGCAGTACTTC.